Below are 2 T cell receptor beta chains sequenced from a single sample in a study of blood T cells in healthy people across ages. The second PCR ran about 6 to 12 cycles with a sample-barcoded 5' primer and J-beta primers. Each CDR3 protein is one row after TCRdb ran MiXCR on the 5' RACE reads. The sample contains 550,000 to 750,000 distinct CDR3 sequences, roughly 21% of which appear only once. Sequencing was carried out using blood. The source is a man aged 70-80 years in good health.

Comment on this clonotype: Relative to the germline gene, one junction end is altered; a read error may explain this. The chain joins TRBV25-1 to TRBJ1-4; D unclear. The CDR3 is 16 amino acids. CDR1 is MGHDK and CDR2 is SYGVNS in the germline V gene. The CDR3 sequence: CASSEGLASQKEKLLF. The CDR3 DNA reads as TGTGCCAGCAGTGAAGGTTTAGCCTCCCAGAAGGAAAAACTGCTTTTT.

The chain carries TRBV2 and TRBJ2-3; 10 positions agree with TRBD2. CDR1 is SNHLY and CDR2 is FYNNEI in the germline V gene. V trimming: 5 bases; J trimming: 4 bases; junction bases outside the gene matches: 12. This CDR3 comprises 17 residues. Here the CDR3 reads CASSRTLLAGAADTQYF. The CDR3 DNA reads TGTGCCAGCAGTAGGACTCTTCTAGCGGGAGCGGCAGATACGCAGTATTTT.